This T cell receptor (beta chain) was sequenced in a study of T cell responses to AZD1222 COVID-19 vaccine. Study at large: Doses given second, at about 4 or about 12 weeks, were pooled.

Comment on this clone: Its antigen is still unknown.

V dropped 1 base and J dropped 6; count of bases not matched to a gene: 6. The CDR3 runs 15 residues. The germline gives CDR1 MGHRA, CDR2 YSYEKL. Overall study results and limits: The donors showed a predominance of white British ancestry and of females, with possible underestimation of clonal diversity.

The repertoire was sequenced with immunoSEQ multiplex PCR; TCRdb's copy has only in-frame clones and lacks some. This sample has roughly 160,000 clones, with less than 95% found just once. This TCR was recovered from an adult in good health. The specimen was peripheral blood, collected on day 0 of AZD1222 vaccination. The chain uses TRBV4-1 and TRBJ1-2; 9 positions agree with TRBD1. The CDR3 loop reads CASSQGGQGQDGYTF. In nucleotides, the CDR3 is TGCGCCAGCAGCCAAGGTGGACAGGGGCAGGATGGCTACACCTTC.